The 18 T cell receptor beta chains listed next were all sequenced from one sample in a study of technical replicates of blood from four donors. Here immunoSEQ multiplex PCR was the method, and the copy in TCRdb shows in-frame clones only, minus some. The table has 60,000 to 90,000 clones, nearly 98% seen once. The specimen sequenced was T cells isolated from PBMCs. The receptor source for this set is a human donor in good health.

The V and J genes are TRBV2 and TRBJ1-1, with D unclear. CDR1 SNHLY and CDR2 FYNNEI come from the germline V gene. CDR3 length: 14 residues. V lost 7 bases and J lost 0, with 12 bases in between. The CDR3 DNA is TGTGCCAGCAACGAGGGCGGGATGAACACTGAAGCTTTCTTT. It encodes CASNEGGMNTEAFF.

The chain links TRBV27 to TRBJ2-7; 7 bases are shared with TRBD2. CDR3 length: 15 amino acids. Germline CDR1 is MNHEY and CDR2 is SMNVEV (reference sequence). Trimming took 3 bases from V and 0 from J; bases not matched to a gene: 5. The CDR3 bases are TGTGCCAGCAGTTTCCAGGGCGGGGGCTCCTACGAGCAGTACTTC. Translating gives CASSFQGGGSYEQYF.

This sequence joins TRBV13 and TRBJ2-2; TRBD1 matches at 10 bases. The CDR3 length is 16 residues. CDR1 and CDR2 from the germline V gene are PRHDT and FYEKMQ (reference sequence). Unmatched junction bases numbered 10, after V lost 5 bases and J lost 7 bases. The CDR3 nucleotides are TGTGCCAGCAGCAAAAGGGGACAGGGGCGTAGCGGGGAGCTGTTTTTT. Translating it yields CASSKRGQGRSGELFF.

The V gene is TRBV6-1, the J gene TRBJ2-2; TRBD2 matches at 14 bases. CDR1 is MNHNS, CDR2 SASEGT, per germline. CDR3 length: 16 amino acids. The trim removed 4 bases at V and 6 bases at J, leaving 4 bases unmatched. The CDR3 reads CASSGWTSGRSGELFF. The DNA of the CDR3 is TGTGCCAGCAGTGGATGGACTAGCGGGAGGTCCGGGGAGCTGTTTTTT.

The J gene is TRBJ1-1, the V gene TRBV5-4; 12 bases are shared with TRBD1. Trimming at V came to 2 bases and at J to 0 bases, leaving 11 bases not matched to a gene. Germline values: CDR1 SGHNT, CDR2 YYREEE (reference sequence). The CDR3 has 19 amino acids. DNA of the CDR3: TGTGCCAGCAGCTTACTCCGGGACAGGGGGCTCGGGGTGAACACTGAAGCTTTCTTT. Translating it yields CASSLLRDRGLGVNTEAFF.

This chain connects TRBV27 to TRBJ1-1; D is unresolved. CDR1 MNHEY and CDR2 SMNVEV come from the germline V gene (reference sequence). The length of the CDR3 is 15 residues. Trimming removed 5 bases from V and 0 bases from J, with 13 bases in between. The CDR3 here is CASSRLSELNTEAFF. CDR3 DNA: TGTGCCAGCAGTCGTCTTAGCGAACTGAACACTGAAGCTTTCTTT.

The chain has TRBV7-6 and TRBJ1-5; 8 bases are a match to TRBD1. CDR1 and CDR2 from the germline V gene are SGHVS and FNYEAQ. CDR3 length: 15 amino acids. The junction had 9 bases not matched to a gene; V was cut back by 4 bases and J by 7 bases. DNA for the CDR3: TGTGCCAGCAGCTACGGGGTGGACAGGGAACAGCCCCAGCATTTT. It specifies CASSYGVDREQPQHF.

With regard to this clone: Sequence at one end of the junction differs from germline and may be a read error. V usage is TRBV23-1 and J usage is TRBJ1-1, with D perhaps TRBD1 (5 bases). TRBV23-1 is noted as an ORF with a role that remains uncertain. The CDR3 has 10 amino acids. CDR3: CASKLLWGVF. DNA of the CDR3: TGCGCCAGCAAACTTTTATGGGGGGTCTTT.

V and J are TRBV6-1 and TRBJ2-7; 7 positions match TRBD1. V dropped 8 bases and J dropped 9; count of bases not matched to a gene: 13. The CDR3 is 13 residues long. Germline assignment: CDR1 MNHNS and CDR2 SASEGT. The CDR3 DNA sequence: TGTGCCAGCTTAGACAGGGTAGTTGTTCGGCAGTACTTC. This codes for CASLDRVVVRQYF.

This chain connects TRBV5-1 to TRBJ1-3; maybe TRBD1 (6 bases). The germline gives CDR1 SGHRS, CDR2 YFSETQ. Trimming cost V 4 bases and J 0 bases, with 8 bases left between them. The CDR3 totals 14 residues. Here the CDR3 reads CASSGQSSGNTIYF. The CDR3 DNA is TGCGCCAGCAGCGGACAGTCCTCTGGAAACACCATATATTTT.

This chain links TRBV7-9 with TRBJ2-1, with TRBD2 matching over 9 bases. The CDR3 has 17 amino acids. CDR1 and CDR2 from the germline V gene are SEHNR and FQNEAQ (reference sequence). Trimming took 0 bases from V and 6 from J; bases not matched to a gene: 9. The CDR3 DNA follows: TGTGCCAGCAGCTTAGCAGTGGGGCTAGCGGGGACCAATGAGCAGTTCTTC. Translated: CASSLAVGLAGTNEQFF.

This sequence joins TRBV7-6 and TRBJ2-5, with D possibly matching TRBD2 (5 bases). V shed 5 bases and J shed 5 bases, with 18 bases lying between them. The CDR3 has 15 residues. The V gene's germline CDR1 is SGHVS and CDR2 FNYEAQ. CDR3 sequence (DNA): TGTGCCAGCAGCCCAGAGGGTCCTCGTTCTGAGACCCAGTACTTC. This sequence encodes CASSPEGPRSETQYF.

The J gene is TRBJ2-7, the V gene TRBV6-5, with 7 positions matching TRBD1. The CDR3 is 15 amino acids. Germline V gives CDR1 MNHEY, CDR2 SVGAGI. The trim removed 6 bases at V and 3 bases at J, leaving 11 bases unmatched. CDR3 sequence: CASRSPGQTLYEQYF. Here the CDR3 DNA reads TGTGCCAGCAGGTCTCCGGGACAGACGCTCTACGAGCAGTACTTC.

V gene TRBV5-4 combines with J gene TRBJ2-7; weak D call: TRBD1 (6 bases). This CDR3 contains 15 residues. V lost 0 bases, J lost 3 bases, and 13 bases lay in between. The germline V gene encodes CDR1 SGHNT and CDR2 YYREEE (reference sequence). Here the CDR3 reads CASSLVGTTNYEQYF. Here the CDR3 DNA reads TGTGCCAGCAGCTTGGTTGGGACAACCAACTACGAGCAGTACTTC.

The J gene is TRBJ1-1, the V gene TRBV6-1, with unresolved D. Germline CDR1 MNHNS, CDR2 SASEGT. The CDR3 is made up of 13 amino acids. V dropped 8 bases and J dropped 5 bases, with 15 bases sitting between them. The CDR3 loop is CASARTRSTEAFF. In DNA form, the CDR3 reads TGTGCCAGCGCTAGAACGAGAAGTACTGAAGCTTTCTTT.

The chain carries TRBV28 and TRBJ1-5, with D perhaps matching TRBD1 (6 bases). V shed 6 bases and J shed 2 bases, with 14 bases lying between them. The CDR3 contains 15 residues. Germline V gene data show CDR1 as MDHEN and CDR2 as SYDVKM. The CDR3 bases are TGTGCCAGCAGATCGACAGGCTTTCGCAATCAGCCCCAGCATTTT. Protein product: CASRSTGFRNQPQHF.

Here the CDR3 DNA reads TGTGCCAGCGTGAGGACAGGGCGAGGGGAGACCCAGTACTTC. This translates into CASVRTGRGETQYF. The chain employs TRBV11-3 and TRBJ2-5, with TRBD1 matching 8 bases. The length of the CDR3 is 14 residues. In germline, CDR1 is SGHNT, CDR2 YENEEA. Germline trimming cut 8 bases from V and 5 bases from J; bases unmatched to any gene: 10. Together with reference TRBV11-3 and TRBJ2-5, the CDR3 gives the full variable domain: EAGVVQSPRYKIIEKKQPVAFWCNPISGHNTLYWYLQNLGQGPELLIRYENEEAVDDSQLPKDRFSAERLKGVDSTLKIQPAELGDSAVYLCASVRTGRGETQYFGPGTRLLVL.

The chain has TRBV29-1 and TRBJ2-2, with D unresolved. The germline V and J ends were trimmed by 3 bases and 4 bases, with 6 bases remaining between them. CDR3 size: 12 residues. Germline V gene lookup returns CDR1 SQVTM and CDR2 ANQGSEA. The CDR3 region is CSVDSPTGELFF. CDR3 DNA sequence: TGCAGCGTTGATTCTCCCACCGGGGAGCTGTTTTTT.